In this sample, the clone carrying this TCR beta chain turned up a few times. Its antigen is as yet unknown. CDR1 and CDR2 from the germline V gene are DFQATT and SNEGSKA (reference sequence). With 6 bases removed from V and 3 bases from J, the gap between germline ends came to 9 bases. CDR3 length equals 11 residues. To make TCR beta libraries, researchers used iRepertoire HTBI primers and Arm-PCR of CDR3 regions. In the original analysis: Analysis of the samples identified 50 to 75 TRBV and more than eleven TRBJ segments. MiXCR, run by TCRdb on the multiplex PCR reads, gives a single entry per CDR3 protein. TCRdb's processing, not the authors', yielded these V and J calls. The sample lists hundreds of thousands of distinct CDR3 sequences, over 20% occurring once. The data derive from a study of regulatory T cells in long-lasting Graves disease. Whole-study results and caveats: Segments TRBV28, TRBJ1-2 and TRBJ2-5 showed preferential usage in persistent disease. Among persistent patients, a larger number of public clonotypes were shared (approximately 3,000) than among newly diagnosed patients (more than 850). No thyroid tissue was studied; the work used peripheral blood only.

The sample's time point: persistent/refractory GD, antithyroid drugs over 5 years with positive TRAb. The TCR library was made from RNA that had been extracted from PBMCs in TRIzol. The specimen comprised peripheral blood mononuclear cells (PBMCs), sampled when the disease was refractory, from a patient treated with antithyroid drugs. The V and J genes are TRBV20-1 and TRBJ2-7, with D perhaps TRBD2 (6 bases). The sequence was obtained from a female donor with Graves disease. The CDR3 DNA is TGCAGTGCGGGCGGGATCTACGAGCAGTACTTC. It yields the protein CSAGGIYEQYF.